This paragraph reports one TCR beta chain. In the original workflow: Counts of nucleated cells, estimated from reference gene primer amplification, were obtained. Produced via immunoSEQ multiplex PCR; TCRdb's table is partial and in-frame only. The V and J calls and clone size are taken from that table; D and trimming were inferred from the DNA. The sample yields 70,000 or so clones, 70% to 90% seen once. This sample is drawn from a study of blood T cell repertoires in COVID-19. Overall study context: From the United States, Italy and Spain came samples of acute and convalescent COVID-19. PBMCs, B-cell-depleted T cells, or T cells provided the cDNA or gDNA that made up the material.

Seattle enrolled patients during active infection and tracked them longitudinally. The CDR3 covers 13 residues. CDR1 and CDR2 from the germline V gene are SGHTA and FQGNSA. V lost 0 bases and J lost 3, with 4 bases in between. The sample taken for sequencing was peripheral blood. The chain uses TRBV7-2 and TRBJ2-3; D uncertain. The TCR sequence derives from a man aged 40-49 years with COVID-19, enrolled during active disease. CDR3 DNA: TGTGCCAGCAGCTTAGCGCGGACAGATACGCAGTATTTT. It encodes CASSLARTDTQYF.